A selection of T cell receptor beta chains follows, all from one sample in a study of control samples from healthy donors and cancer patients. The method was immunoSEQ multiplex PCR; TCRdb's version includes in-frame clones alone and lacks a portion of them. This sample has tens of thousands of clones, with roughly 84% found just once. Specimen: PBMCs. The receptors come from a man between 65 and 85 years old with lung cancer. CDR3s include the opening cysteine and the closing phenylalanine or tryptophan. D genes are given only for firm matches. Not all rows give a size; the values are once, few, many and, for expanded clones, a class.

D gene,V gene,J gene,clone size,CDR3 protein,CDR3 DNA
-,TRBV12-3/TRBV12-4,TRBJ2-7,-,CASSFGSSYEQYF,TGTGCCAGCAGTTTCGGGAGCTCCTACGAGCAGTACTTC
TRBD1,TRBV4-1,TRBJ1-2,-,CASSQDPAGAQGGGYTF,TGCGCCAGCAGCCAAGATCCCGCAGGGGCCCAGGGGGGTGGCTACACCTTC
TRBD1,TRBV2,TRBJ1-4,-,CASSETGAEKLFF,TGTGCCAGCAGTGAGACAGGGGCGGAAAAACTGTTTTTT
-,TRBV7-9,TRBJ1-2,once,CASSLAAGGGYTF,TGTGCCAGCAGCTTAGCGGCAGGTGGCGGCTACACCTTC
-,TRBV5-1,TRBJ2-2,-,CASSLLSGGGTGELFF,TGCGCCAGCAGCTTGTTGTCCGGGGGCGGAACCGGGGAGCTGTTTTTT
-,TRBV6-5,TRBJ2-6,-,CASSSSGANVLTF,TGTGCCAGCAGCTCTTCCGGGGCCAACGTCCTGACTTTC
-,TRBV6-9,TRBJ1-2,-,CASSYRGRATNYGYTF,TGTGCCAGCAGTTATAGGGGCAGGGCGACTAACTATGGCTACACCTTC
TRBD1,TRBV27,TRBJ2-5,-,CASSVTGTGMETQYF,TGTGCCAGCAGTGTCACCGGGACAGGGATGGAGACCCAGTACTTC
TRBD1,TRBV18,TRBJ2-7,-,CASSLAGTGSYEQYF,TGTGCCAGCTCACTTGCCGGGACAGGGAGCTACGAGCAGTACTTC
-,TRBV4-1,TRBJ2-1,-,CASSPLAAANEQFF,TGCGCCAGCAGCCCGTTGGCGGCGGCCAATGAGCAGTTCTTC
TRBD1,TRBV11-3,TRBJ1-2,-,CASSSGQGHGYTF,TGTGCCAGCAGTTCCGGACAGGGCCATGGCTACACCTTC
-,TRBV29-1,TRBJ1-5,-,CSVEDGRVEHF,TGCAGCGTTGAAGATGGGAGGGTTGAGCATTTT
TRBD1,TRBV29-1,TRBJ1-1,once,CSVGRSGQTRTEAFF,TGCAGCGTGGGGCGTTCGGGACAGACAAGGACTGAAGCTTTCTTT
TRBD2,TRBV3-1/TRBV3-2,TRBJ2-5,-,CASSQSTSLKTQYF,TGTGCCAGCAGCCAATCGACTAGCTTAAAGACCCAGTACTTC
-,TRBV18,TRBJ1-1,few,CASSPQFIRDFTMNTEAFF,TGTGCCAGCTCACCCCAATTCATTCGCGATTTCACCATGAACACTGAAGCTTTCTTT
-,TRBV7-2,TRBJ1-1,-,CASSLLRANTEAFF,TGTGCCAGCAGCTTACTCCGGGCGAACACTGAAGCTTTCTTT
TRBD1,TRBV6-5,TRBJ1-2,few,CASSLGQHYGYTF,TGTGCCAGCAGTTTGGGACAGCACTATGGCTACACCTTC
-,TRBV30,TRBJ2-3,once,CAWSHQGTDTQYF,TGTGCCTGGAGCCACCAGGGCACAGATACGCAGTATTTT
-,TRBV6-1,TRBJ1-3,-,CASSEMDFPDTIYF,TGTGCCAGCAGTGAAATGGACTTTCCAGACACCATATATTTT
-,TRBV23-1,TRBJ2-3,-,CASSPGGRPSTDTQYF,TGCGCCAGCAGCCCAGGGGGGAGACCTAGCACAGATACGCAGTATTTT
TRBD2,TRBV5-6,TRBJ2-2,few,CASSRRLAATGELFF,TGTGCCAGCAGCCGCCGACTAGCGGCCACCGGGGAGCTGTTTTTT
-,TRBV19,TRBJ1-1,-,CASCGADTEAFF,TGTGCCAGTTGCGGGGCAGACACTGAAGCTTTCTTT
TRBD2,TRBV7-9,TRBJ2-1,-,CASRPSGTSGGGTYNEQFF,TGTGCCAGCAGACCTTCCGGGACTAGCGGGGGAGGCACCTACAATGAGCAGTTCTTC
-,TRBV12-5,TRBJ1-1,-,CASGLESRRNTEAFF,TGTGCTAGTGGCCTGGAGTCCCGTCGGAACACTGAAGCTTTCTTT
TRBD1,TRBV19,TRBJ2-5,-,CASSIQGAWETQYF,TGTGCCAGTAGTATCCAGGGGGCATGGGAGACCCAGTACTTC
-,TRBV14,TRBJ2-6,-,CASSPPLKPGANVLTF,TGTGCCAGCAGCCCCCCGTTGAAGCCTGGGGCCAACGTCCTGACTTTC
-,TRBV7-6,TRBJ1-6,-,CASSLAHGSSPLHF,TGTGCCAGCAGCTTAGCGCATGGTAGCTCACCCCTCCACTTT
TRBD1,TRBV7-8,TRBJ2-6,-,CASSLDGDSSGANVLTF,TGTGCCAGCAGCTTAGATGGGGACAGCTCTGGGGCCAACGTCCTGACTTTC
-,TRBV9,TRBJ1-1,-,CASSVGGPNTEAFF,TGTGCCAGCAGCGTAGGGGGGCCGAACACTGAAGCTTTCTTT
-,TRBV15,TRBJ2-2,-,CATSRAGGPYTGELFF,TGTGCCACCAGCAGAGCTGGCGGGCCATACACCGGGGAGCTGTTTTTT
-,TRBV9,TRBJ2-3,-,CASSVTPDRRVQYF,TGTGCCAGCAGCGTCACGCCGGACCGTCGGGTGCAGTATTTT
TRBD2,TRBV27,TRBJ2-7,-,CASSLSMPGGVGKQYF,TGTGCCAGCAGTTTAAGCATGCCCGGGGGGGTCGGGAAGCAGTACTTC
-,TRBV6-5,TRBJ1-4,-,CASSYGSGATNEKLFF,TGTGCCAGCAGTTACGGATCGGGTGCAACTAATGAAAAACTGTTTTTT
TRBD1,TRBV11-2,TRBJ2-7,-,CASSLARTGSSYEQYF,TGTGCCAGCAGCTTAGCCAGGACAGGGTCGTCCTACGAGCAGTACTTC
-,TRBV6-5,TRBJ2-1,once,CASAAFGFGDEQFF,TGTGCCAGCGCCGCATTCGGTTTCGGGGATGAGCAGTTCTTC
-,TRBV5-1,TRBJ2-1,-,CASSFGGVKVNEQFF,TGCGCCAGCAGCTTCGGGGGCGTAAAGGTCAATGAGCAGTTCTTC
-,TRBV6-5,TRBJ2-4,-,CASSTQGLAKNIQYF,TGTGCCAGCAGTACTCAGGGGCTAGCCAAAAACATTCAGTACTTC
-,TRBV21-1,TRBJ1-1,-,CASSKARQSPLPAFF,TGTGCCAGCAGCAAAGCTAGACAGTCCCCTTTGCCAGCTTTCTTT
-,TRBV6-5,TRBJ2-3,-,CASLRWGDNTDTQYF,TGTGCCAGCCTCCGGTGGGGGGATAACACAGATACGCAGTATTTT
TRBD1,TRBV27,TRBJ2-2,-,CASSPWTGTTGELFF,TGTGCCAGCAGTCCCTGGACAGGGACCACCGGGGAGCTGTTTTTT
-,TRBV27,TRBJ1-3,few,CASGPAGNSGNTIYF,TGTGCCAGCGGCCCTGCGGGGAACTCTGGAAACACCATATATTTT
TRBD1,TRBV7-9,TRBJ1-2,few,CASSTDRGENYGYTF,TGTGCCAGCAGCACAGACAGGGGGGAGAACTATGGCTACACCTTC